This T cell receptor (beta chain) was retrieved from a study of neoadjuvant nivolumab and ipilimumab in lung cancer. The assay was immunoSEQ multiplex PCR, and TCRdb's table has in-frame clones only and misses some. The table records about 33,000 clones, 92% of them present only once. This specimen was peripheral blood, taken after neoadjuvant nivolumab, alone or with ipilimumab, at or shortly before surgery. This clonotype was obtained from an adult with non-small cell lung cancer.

CDR3 protein: CASSLGLGNYGYTF. The DNA of the CDR3 is TGTGCCAGCAGCTTAGGGTTAGGTAACTATGGCTACACCTTC. The V call is TRBV11-2, the J call TRBJ1-2; unclear D gene. Trimming shortened V by 1 base and J by 1 base, and 7 bases separated the two germline ends. The CDR3 has 14 residues. Germline assignment: CDR1 SGHAT and CDR2 FQNNGV.